Below are 7 T cell receptor beta chains sequenced from a single sample in a study of blood T cell repertoires in COVID-19. Profiling relied on immunoSEQ multiplex PCR, and the TCRdb table lists in-frame clones only, not all of them. This table holds approximately 210,000 clones, 89% found once. Sequencing was performed on peripheral blood. The receptors were gathered from a woman aged 40 to 55 with acute or convalescent COVID-19.

This chain joins TRBV6-5 and TRBJ1-4; the match to TRBD1 covers 8 bases. The germline V gene encodes CDR1 MNHEY and CDR2 SVGAGI. Losses at the gene ends were 7 bases for V and 3 bases for J; bases not matched to a gene: 4. CDR3 length: 14 amino acids. The CDR3 coding sequence is TGTGCCAGCATCAGGACAGGGCCTAATGAAAAACTGTTTTTT. Translation: CASIRTGPNEKLFF.

The chain recombines TRBV5-1 with TRBJ2-1; a weak D match, TRBD2 (6 bases). The germline gives CDR1 SGHRS, CDR2 YFSETQ. The CDR3 extends over 14 amino acids. Deletions cut 2 bases from V and 3 bases from J, with 9 bases between. CDR3 sequence (DNA): TGCGCCAGCAGCTTCGGGGGTTACTACAATGAGCAGTTCTTC. This codes for CASSFGGYYNEQFF.

A note on this clone: Other DNA sequences in the same sample also yield this CDR3. The chain combines TRBV9 with TRBJ1-4, with 11 positions matching TRBD1. In germline, CDR1 is SGDLS, CDR2 YYNGEE. The CDR3 is 14 residues long. Losses at the gene ends were 2 bases for V and 6 bases for J; bases not matched to a gene: 0. DNA of the CDR3: TGTGCCAGCAGCGTGGGACAGGGGGATGAAAAACTGTTTTTT. It yields the protein CASSVGQGDEKLFF.

The rearrangement joins TRBV11-2 to TRBJ1-1, with D unresolved. The germline CDR1 and CDR2 sequences are SGHAT and FQNNGV. V was pared by 0 bases and J by 6 bases, with 14 bases between. The length of the CDR3 is 15 residues. In DNA form, the CDR3 reads TGTGCCAGCAGCTTAGAGGGGAGGTGGCTCGCTGAAGCTTTCTTT. It is translated as CASSLEGRWLAEAFF.

This clone was observed once. DNA of the CDR3: TGTGCCAGCAGTTTAGAAGGGGGTAGCAATCAGCCCCAGCATTTT. This codes for CASSLEGGSNQPQHF. V is TRBV27 and J is TRBJ1-5; D might be TRBD1 (6 bases). Trimming removed 2 bases from V and 0 bases from J, with 8 bases in between. Germline V gene sequence: CDR1 MNHEY, CDR2 SMNVEV (reference sequence). This CDR3 has 15 residues.

The rearrangement uses TRBV21-1 and TRBJ1-5; TRBD1 is the table's D call and was not checked against the DNA. TRBV21-1 is labeled a pseudogene. The CDR3 is made up of 13 amino acids. CDR3 sequence: CASSKGGHQPQHF. DNA of the CDR3: TGTGCCAGCAGCAAAGGGGGGCATCAGCCCCAGCATTTT.

The chain links TRBV7-3 to TRBJ2-3, with a weak D call TRBD2 (6 bases). This CDR3 region has 14 residues. Germline V gene lookup returns CDR1 SGHTA and CDR2 FQGTGA. With 1 base removed from V and 5 bases from J, the gap between germline ends came to 10 bases. The CDR3 DNA reads TGTGCCAGCAGCTTAAGGCAGGGAGGAGATACGCAGTATTTT. It translates to CASSLRQGGDTQYF.